A selection of T cell receptor beta chains follows, all from one sample in a study of shared clonotypes between healthy human individuals. Profiled with immunoSEQ multiplex PCR; TCRdb holds only in-frame clones, not every one. The sample holds roughly 1 million clones, around 74% seen once. The sequencing input was memory CD4+ T cells sorted from blood. The receptors shown here come from a man between 18 and 35 years old in good health. CDR3s include the opening cysteine and the closing phenylalanine or tryptophan. A D gene is named only where the DNA matches it firmly. Rows may omit the clone size; those that give it use once, few, many or a size class.

-	TRBJ2-7	TRBV10-3	-	TGTGCCACCAAGGGGGGACTTCTGTCCTACGAGCAGTACTTC	CATKGGLLSYEQYF
TRBD1	TRBJ2-7	TRBV7-9	-	TGTGCCAGCAGCCGCAACGGGACAGGTTCCTACGAGCAGTACTTC	CASSRNGTGSYEQYF
TRBD1	TRBJ2-5	TRBV2	-	TGTGCCAGCAGTCGGGACAGGGGGGACCAAGAGACCCAGTACTTC	CASSRDRGDQETQYF
-	TRBJ1-6	TRBV6-1	-	TGTGCCAGCTCCTGGGGGGCAGGGGAGCCACCCCTCCACTTT	CASSWGAGEPPLHF
-	TRBJ2-7	TRBV10-3	-	TGTGCCATCAGTGACTTTGGGGAACGGTCCGAGCAGTACTTC	CAISDFGERSEQYF
-	TRBJ2-7	TRBV7-9	-	TGTGCCAGCAGCGGGCCCGGGACTGCTTTGCAGTACTTC	CASSGPGTALQYF
-	TRBJ2-1	TRBV23-1	-	TGCGCCAGCAGTCAAAAGCCCTACAATGAGCAGTTCTTC	CASSQKPYNEQFF
-	TRBJ2-5	TRBV13	-	TGTGCCAGCAGCTTAGGGACCGACTACTACTCAGAGACCCAGTACTTC	CASSLGTDYYSETQYF
-	TRBJ2-2	TRBV7-9	once	TGTGCCAGCAGCCCCTTCTGGACCGGGGAGCTGTTTTTT	CASSPFWTGELFF
TRBD1	TRBJ2-7	TRBV19	-	TGTGCCAGTAGTATCTCGGGACAGGGATATTACGAGCAGTACTTC	CASSISGQGYYEQYF
-	TRBJ1-5	TRBV28	-	TGTGCCATTTCGAAGAGAGGCAATCAGCCCCAGCATTTT	CAISKRGNQPQHF
TRBD2	TRBJ2-3	TRBV9	-	TGTGCCAGCAGCGTACTAGCGGCTAGCACAGATACGCAGTATTTT	CASSVLAASTDTQYF
-	TRBJ2-5	TRBV4-1	few	TGCGCCAGCAGCTCACGACAGGAGACCCAGTACTTC	CASSSRQETQYF
-	TRBJ2-5	TRBV29-1	-	TGCAGCGTTGACCGGACGGGCCAAGAGACCCAGTACTTC	CSVDRTGQETQYF
-	TRBJ1-2	TRBV9	-	TGTGCCAGCAGCGTAGCGAACACCGTCAACTATGGCTACACCTTC	CASSVANTVNYGYTF
-	TRBJ2-5	TRBV4-2	-	TGTGCCAGCAGCCAATACCGGGGCCCCCAAGAGACCCAGTACTTC	CASSQYRGPQETQYF
TRBD1	TRBJ2-6	TRBV2	-	TGTGCCAGCAGCGAAGACTACAGGGGCCCCTCTGGGGCCAACGTCCTGACTTTC	CASSEDYRGPSGANVLTF
-	TRBJ2-7	TRBV5-1	-	TGCGCCAGCAGCCCCGAGGGCAGAACCTACGAGCAGTACTTC	CASSPEGRTYEQYF
TRBD1	TRBJ1-1	TRBV5-1	-	TGCGCCAGCAGCTTATACAGGGGGCAAAAAGCTTTCTTT	CASSLYRGQKAFF
-	TRBJ2-7	TRBV10-3	-	TGTGCCATCAGTGACGTGGGCAGGGAACGCTACGAGCAGTACTTC	CAISDVGRERYEQYF
TRBD1	TRBJ1-1	TRBV2	-	TGTGCCAGCAGTGAACCAGGGGGGTCAACTGAAGCTTTCTTT	CASSEPGGSTEAFF
-	TRBJ1-6	TRBV28	few	TGTGCCAGCACAAGAACCCAAGGGGTAGGCTTTAATAATTCACCCCTCCACTTT	CASTRTQGVGFNNSPLHF
-	TRBJ1-6	TRBV6-1	-	TGTGCCAGCAGTGAAGCGCCAAGGGGGAGTGGTTCACCCCTCCACTTT	CASSEAPRGSGSPLHF
-	TRBJ2-5	TRBV14	many	TGTGCCAGCAGCCAAGATTTTCTGGTCTCGGGGAGCTCATATACAGAGACCCAGTACTTC	CASSQDFLVSGSSYTETQYF
-	TRBJ2-5	TRBV5-6	-	TGTGCCAGCAGCTTGCAAGGGCAGAGGGAGACCCAGTACTTC	CASSLQGQRETQYF
TRBD1	TRBJ2-1	TRBV9	-	TGTGCCAGCAGCGTAGGTGGGACAGGGTGGGTTGAGCAGTTCTTC	CASSVGGTGWVEQFF
-	TRBJ1-6	TRBV19	-	TGTGCCAGTAGCCAGGGCTCCTATAATTCACCCCTCCACTTT	CASSQGSYNSPLHF
TRBD1	TRBJ2-7	TRBV11-2	-	TGTGCCAGCAGCTTAGCCCGGGACAGACCCTACGAGCAGTACTTC	CASSLARDRPYEQYF
TRBD1	TRBJ1-2	TRBV18	-	TGTGCCAGCTCACCCCCGGGACAGGCTTCTGGCTACACCTTC	CASSPPGQASGYTF
-	TRBJ2-7	TRBV5-5	few	TGTGCCAGCAGCTTTGCCCGGGGGGCTGGGAGCTCCTACGAGCAGTACTTC	CASSFARGAGSSYEQYF
TRBD2	TRBJ2-7	TRBV5-4	-	TGTGCCAGCAGCCCCACTAGCGGGGGGATCACCTACGAGCAGTACTTC	CASSPTSGGITYEQYF
-	TRBJ2-1	TRBV19	many	TGTGCCAGTAGTTTCCGGGCCAACAATGAGCAGTTCTTC	CASSFRANNEQFF
TRBD1	TRBJ2-1	TRBV6-7	-	TGTGCCAGCAGCTCAGAGGACAGGGGGTCCTACAATGAGCAGTTCTTC	CASSSEDRGSYNEQFF
-	TRBJ2-1	TRBV14	-	TGTGCCAGCAGCCTCCCCCCCTACAATGAGCAGTTCTTC	CASSLPPYNEQFF
-	TRBJ1-2	TRBV10-3	-	TGTGCCATCAGTGTTAACGGGCTCGAGGGCTACACCTTC	CAISVNGLEGYTF
TRBD1	TRBJ1-1	TRBV5-1	-	TGCGCCAGCAGCGGCCAGGGGGCCACTGAAGCTTTCTTT	CASSGQGATEAFF
-	TRBJ2-5	TRBV7-9	-	TGTGCCAGCAGCTTAGCGGGCGGGGTCGAGACCCAGTACTTC	CASSLAGGVETQYF
TRBD2	TRBJ2-5	TRBV27	few	TGTGCCAGCAGTATTACAAGCGGGGGGGCGGAGACCCAGTACTTC	CASSITSGGAETQYF
-	TRBJ1-1	TRBV10-1	-	TGCGCCAGCAGTGAGTCCCGGGAGAACACTGAAGCTTTCTTT	CASSESRENTEAFF
-	TRBJ2-3	TRBV2	many	TGTGCCAGCCGCGCGGACTACACAGATACGCAGTATTTT	CASRADYTDTQYF
-	TRBJ2-3	TRBV5-1	-	TGCGCCAGCAGCCCGGAACCTAGCACAGATACGCAGTATTTT	CASSPEPSTDTQYF
-	TRBJ2-1	TRBV19	once	TGTGCCAGTAGCACCCTAAGCTCCTACAATGAGCAGTTCTTC	CASSTLSSYNEQFF
TRBD1	TRBJ1-1	TRBV19	-	TGTGCCAGTGGGGACAGGAATGAAGCTTTCTTT	CASGDRNEAFF
TRBD2	TRBJ2-7	TRBV2	-	TGTGCCAGCAGACAACTAGCGGGAGGGTACGAGCAGTACTTC	CASRQLAGGYEQYF
-	TRBJ1-1	TRBV6-6	-	TGTGCCAGCAGTTACTGGATGGGGGGCACCAACACTGAAGCTTTCTTT	CASSYWMGGTNTEAFF
-	TRBJ2-1	TRBV5-6	-	TGTGCCAGCAGCTTCTATGGGGGAGGCAATGAGCAGTTCTTC	CASSFYGGGNEQFF
-	TRBJ2-1	TRBV28	few	TGTGCCATACGCAGGTCGGGAGCCTCCTACAATGAGCAGTTCTTC	CAIRRSGASYNEQFF
TRBD1	TRBJ2-5	TRBV18	-	TGTGCCAGCTCACCATTACAGGGGACACAAGAGACCCAGTACTTC	CASSPLQGTQETQYF
-	TRBJ1-5	TRBV27	-	TGTGCCAGCAGTTTATACCAGGGAATTAGCAATCAGCCCCAGCATTTT	CASSLYQGISNQPQHF
-	TRBJ1-1	TRBV9	few	TGTGCCAGCAGCGCGGAACATGGGCGCACTGAAGCTTTCTTT	CASSAEHGRTEAFF
-	TRBJ1-4	TRBV9	few	TGTGCCAGCAGCGGTCGGGGGCAAAATGAAAAACTGTTTTTT	CASSGRGQNEKLFF
-	TRBJ1-4	TRBV15	once	TGTGCCACCAGCAGAGAGAGCCCCCAAAAACTGTTTTTT	CATSRESPQKLFF
-	TRBJ2-7	TRBV6-6	-	TGTGCGGGGACTCCAGGGCCGGCCTACGAGCAGTACTTC	CAGTPGPAYEQYF
TRBD1	TRBJ1-6	TRBV5-1	many	TGCGCCAGCAGCCCCGCCGGGACAGGGGCAGGTAGTTCACCCCTCCACTTT	CASSPAGTGAGSSPLHF
-	TRBJ1-2	TRBV29-1	-	TGCAGCGTTGGTACTGACAGGCGAGCTAACTATGGCTACACCTTC	CSVGTDRRANYGYTF
TRBD1	TRBJ1-5	TRBV7-2	-	TGTGCCAGCAGCTCCTGGACAGGGGTAAATCAGCCCCAGCATTTT	CASSSWTGVNQPQHF
-	TRBJ2-7	TRBV21-1	-	TGTGCCAGCAGCAACGGAACTAGAATCCATTACGAGCAGTACTTC	CASSNGTRIHYEQYF
-	TRBJ2-3	TRBV6-1	-	TGTGCCAGCAGTGATAGGATCCCCAGGGATACGCAGTATTTT	CASSDRIPRDTQYF
-	TRBJ1-1	TRBV7-8	many	TGTGCCAGCAGCTTAACCGGAAACACTGAAGCTTTCTTT	CASSLTGNTEAFF
-	TRBJ2-7	TRBV7-9	-	TGTGCCAGCAGCCTACGCGCAGGTTCTGGATACGAGCAGTACTTC	CASSLRAGSGYEQYF